A single T cell receptor (beta chain) is shown here with its context. Its target is not known. Germline V lookup: CDR1 SGHDT, CDR2 YYEEEE. This CDR3 has 14 amino acids. After removal of 0 bases from V and 4 bases from J, the junction contained 2 bases not matched to a gene. The sample's treatment: oral pan-JAK inhibitor, 5-10 mg twice daily. The data were obtained in a study of CD8+ T cells in alopecia areata. Overall study context: Tofacitinib administration persisted for 6 to 18 months, succeeded by 6 months off drug. Findings and caveats of the study: Higher clonality and more expanded CD8+ clones appeared in lesional than normal scalp. On tofacitinib, scalp and blood still held many of the expanded lesional clones. A single nonresponder leaves the baseline CD8+ expansion link to response uncertain.

TCR sequencing used cDNA made by reverse transcription of extracted RNA. TCRdb keeps only in-frame clones here, not all; method: immunoSEQ multiplex PCR. Of about 270,000 clones listed, 60% were seen once; the top ten hold around 0.84%. The origin of this receptor is a human donor with alopecia areata. This chain connects TRBV5-6 to TRBJ1-2, with TRBD1 identical over 8 bases. Sequencing was performed on CD4+ T cells sorted from blood, taken around week 54, from a patient treated with tofacitinib. For the CDR3, the DNA is TGTGCCAGCAGCTTGGGACAGGGGATCTATGGCTACACCTTC. It encodes CASSLGQGIYGYTF.